This TCR beta chain was recovered during a study of PD-1 blockade in classical Hodgkin lymphoma. Germline loops: CDR1 SNHLY, CDR2 FYNNEI. The CDR3 has 12 residues. V dropped 7 bases and J dropped 12 bases, with 15 bases sitting between them. This clone is a singleton in its sample. Here immunoSEQ multiplex PCR was the method, and the copy in TCRdb shows in-frame clones only, minus some. This table holds thousands of clones, 86% found once. Time point: cycle 4 day 1 (C4D1), after more than five weeks of nivolumab. Relapse after autologous stem cell transplantation occurred in every patient, and brentuximab vedotin exposure varied.

This chain links TRBV2 with TRBJ1-4; no clear D gene. Source: peripheral blood mononuclear cells (PBMCs), taken before the fourth cycle of nivolumab. This TCR came from a human donor with classical Hodgkin lymphoma. CDR3 sequence reads: CASTRLGSELFF. Here the CDR3 DNA reads TGTGCCAGCACCCGCCTGGGTAGCGAACTGTTTTTT.